These 30 T cell receptor beta chains share one sample of origin, sequenced in a study of OX40 agonist ivuxolimab in advanced cancers. Here immunoSEQ multiplex PCR was the method, and the copy in TCRdb shows in-frame clones only, minus some. Counted here are over 150,000 clones, 94% occurring once; the ten biggest clones make up just over 0.3%. The starting material was CD4+ or CD8+ T cells sorted from blood, obtained in a trial of the OX40 agonist ivuxolimab. These receptors came from an adult with an advanced solid tumor such as melanoma, head and neck, liver or kidney cancer.

The rearrangement uses TRBV5-1 and TRBJ1-1, with a weak D call TRBD1 (5 bases). Trimming shortened V by 4 bases and J by 0 bases, and 13 bases separated the two germline ends. CDR3 length: 15 amino acids. Germline V gene sequence: CDR1 SGHRS, CDR2 YFSETQ. CDR3 amino acids: CASSRGGAMNTEAFF. CDR3 bases: TGCGCCAGCAGCCGCGGAGGGGCCATGAACACTGAAGCTTTCTTT.

The chain carries TRBV29-1 and TRBJ2-5; TRBD1 agrees at 7 bases. CDR3 length equals 14 residues. After removal of 2 bases from V and 5 bases from J, the junction contained 8 bases not matched to a gene. CDR1 is SQVTM, CDR2 ANQGSEA, per germline. CDR3 in amino acids: CSVEQRGRGETQYF. The DNA of the CDR3 is TGCAGCGTTGAACAGAGGGGGCGCGGGGAGACCCAGTACTTC. Drawing the rest from reference TRBV29-1 and TRBJ2-5, the complete variable domain is SAVISQKPSRDICQRGTSLTIQCQVDSQVTMMFWYRQQPGQSLTLIATANQGSEATYESGFVIDKFPISRPNLTFSTLTVSNMSPEDSSIYLCSVEQRGRGETQYFGPGTRLLVL.

J is TRBJ1-4 and V is TRBV6-5; no clear D gene. CDR1 and CDR2 from the germline V gene are MNHEY and SVGAGI. V lost 6 bases, J lost 15 bases, and 20 bases lay in between. CDR3 length equals 13 residues. CDR3 residues: CASRSGPDQRLFF. The CDR3 coding sequence is TGTGCCAGCAGGTCAGGACCGGACCAAAGGTTGTTTTTT.

This clone has only a few counts. The gene calls are TRBV5-1 and TRBJ2-7; tentative D call: TRBD2 (6 bases). CDR1 and CDR2 from the germline V gene are SGHRS and YFSETQ. The germline V and J ends were trimmed by 1 base and 9 bases, with 14 bases remaining between them. The CDR3 is 13 amino acids. The CDR3 region is CASSLSQGGGQYF. CDR3 DNA sequence: TGCGCCAGCAGCTTGAGCCAGGGAGGTGGGCAGTACTTC.

The chain has TRBV5-4 and TRBJ2-1; 13 positions agree with TRBD2. The CDR3 sequence is 15 residues long. Germline V gene data show CDR1 as SGHNT and CDR2 as YYREEE (reference sequence). Germline trimming cut 0 bases from V and 7 bases from J; bases unmatched to any gene: 1. This CDR3 is CASSLGLAGGNEQFF. CDR3 bases: TGTGCCAGCAGCTTGGGACTAGCGGGGGGTAATGAGCAGTTCTTC. The variable domain in full, completed from reference TRBV5-4 and TRBJ2-1, reads ETGVTQSPTHLIKTRGQQVTLRCSSQSGHNTVSWYQQALGQGPQFIFQYYREEENGRGNFPPRFSGLQFPNYSSELNVNALELDDSALYLCASSLGLAGGNEQFFGPGTRLTVL.

This sequence joins TRBV6-5 and TRBJ2-1; TRBD2 matches at 7 bases. Germline-derived CDR1 and CDR2 are MNHEY and SVGAGI. V shed 3 bases, J shed 5 bases, and the junction held 7 bases outside the gene matches. There are 15 residues in the CDR3. The CDR3 DNA sequence: TGTGCCAGCAGTTATCAGGGCGGGACTAACAATGAGCAGTTCTTC. Its protein product is CASSYQGGTNNEQFF.

This clone appeared a single time. V gene TRBV4-1 combines with J gene TRBJ2-5; TRBD1 aligns across 7 bases. Germline CDR1 MGHRA, CDR2 YSYEKL. V trimming: 2 bases; J trimming: 2 bases; junction bases outside the gene matches: 5. This CDR3 is 15 amino acids long. The CDR3 protein is CASSQSGQIQETQYF. CDR3 in DNA: TGCGCCAGCAGCCAATCGGGACAGATACAAGAGACCCAGTACTTC.

V gene TRBV19 combines with J gene TRBJ2-5; 9 bases are a match to TRBD2. Germline CDR1 reads LNHDA; CDR2 reads SQIVND (reference sequence). With 6 bases clipped from V and 4 bases from J, the junction kept 6 bases outside the gene matches. The CDR3 has 14 amino acids. The CDR3 protein is CASRMGAGGETQYF. CDR3 sequence (DNA): TGTGCCAGTAGAATGGGAGCGGGGGGAGAGACCCAGTACTTC.

The chain has TRBV5-5 and TRBJ1-5; 8 nucleotides match TRBD1. Looked up from germline, CDR1 is SGHKS and CDR2 is YYEKEE (reference sequence). V dropped 4 bases and J dropped 4; count of bases not matched to a gene: 10. The CDR3 has 16 amino acids. The CDR3 nucleotides are TGTGCCAGCAGCCCAGGGACAGGAGGTAGGAATCAGCCCCAGCATTTT. It yields the protein CASSPGTGGRNQPQHF.

This clone occurred once. The V call is TRBV29-1, the J call TRBJ2-5, with TRBD2 identical over 9 bases. This CDR3 is built from 17 residues. Germline trimming cut 2 bases from V and 2 bases from J; bases unmatched to any gene: 12. CDR1 and CDR2 from the germline V gene are SQVTM and ANQGSEA. The CDR3 nucleotides are TGCAGCGTTGAACCCCGTATTCCTAGCGGGGCACAAGAGACCCAGTACTTC. Protein product: CSVEPRIPSGAQETQYF.

The chain is built from TRBV6-5 and TRBJ2-2; no clear D. The CDR3 runs 15 residues. The ends were cut back, 2 bases at V and 0 bases at J, with 7 bases in the middle. CDR1 is MNHEY, CDR2 SVGAGI, per germline. CDR3 protein: CASSYQVANTGELFF. CDR3 coding DNA: TGTGCCAGCAGTTACCAGGTCGCGAACACCGGGGAGCTGTTTTTT.

The chain combines TRBV7-3 with TRBJ2-2, with 9 bases fitting TRBD1. V shed 5 bases and J 6 bases; nucleotides not matched to a gene: 10. The germline V gene has CDR1 SGHTA and CDR2 FQGTGA. CDR3 size: 16 residues. CDR3 DNA sequence: TGTGCCAGCAGCCGTCCCCCGGGACAGGGCTCCGGGGAGCTGTTTTTT. Translating it yields CASSRPPGQGSGELFF.

The chain combines TRBV27 with TRBJ1-2, with 10 bases matching TRBD1. J gave up 3 bases and V 5 bases, and 3 bases lay outside the gene matches. The germline CDR1 and CDR2 sequences are MNHEY and SMNVEV (reference sequence). The CDR3 spans 14 residues. CDR3 coding DNA: TGTGCCAGCAGTAGACAGGGGGCGGACTATGGCTACACCTTC. Its protein is CASSRQGADYGYTF.

The chain is built from TRBV19 and TRBJ1-5, with D maybe TRBD1 (6 bases). V lost 3 bases, J lost 0 bases, and 9 bases lay in between. The CDR3 is 15 residues long. Germline V gives CDR1 LNHDA, CDR2 SQIVND (reference sequence). The CDR3 sequence is CASSILQGSNQPQHF. The CDR3 region has the DNA TGTGCCAGTAGTATCCTACAGGGTAGCAATCAGCCCCAGCATTTT.

The chain carries TRBV11-2 and TRBJ1-6; TRBD1 might be the D (6 bases). CDR3 size: 16 residues. Deletions cut 5 bases from V and 10 bases from J, with 21 bases between. The germline V gene encodes CDR1 SGHAT and CDR2 FQNNGV. The CDR3 spells CASSPRLGAGLSPLHF. The DNA of the CDR3 is TGTGCCAGCAGCCCTAGGCTGGGGGCAGGTCTATCACCCCTCCACTTT. The complete variable domain, with remaining parts taken from reference TRBV11-2 and TRBJ1-6, reads EAGVAQSPRYKIIEKRQSVAFWCNPISGHATLYWYQQILGQGPKLLIQFQNNGVVDDSQLPKDRFSAERLKGVDSTLKIQPAKLEDSAVYLCASSPRLGAGLSPLHFGNGTRLTVT.

This chain uses TRBV4-1 with TRBJ2-7; 10 nucleotides align to TRBD2. Per germline, CDR1 MGHRA and CDR2 YSYEKL. The ends lost 1 base at V and 2 bases at J; junction bases unmatched: 2. The CDR3 consists of 15 residues. The CDR3 DNA sequence: TGCGCCAGCAGCCAAGGTACTAGCGGGGCCTACGAGCAGTACTTC. Its translation: CASSQGTSGAYEQYF.

The rearrangement joins TRBV5-6 to TRBJ1-2; D possibly corresponds to TRBD1 (6 bases). The CDR3 is 15 residues long. Trimming took off 4 bases at V and 4 bases at J, with 17 bases between the two ends. Germline values: CDR1 SGHDT, CDR2 YYEEEE. For the CDR3, the DNA is TGTGCCAGCAGCCTCTCTCTGGGGGGGGCCTATGGCTACACCTTC. The encoded protein is CASSLSLGGAYGYTF.

The chain employs TRBV9 and TRBJ2-1; 8 positions match TRBD2. Trimming at V came to 3 bases and at J to 6 bases, leaving 14 bases not matched to a gene. This CDR3 has 17 residues. The V gene's germline CDR1 is SGDLS and CDR2 YYNGEE. The CDR3 is CASSAIRGGRPLNEQFF. CDR3 in DNA: TGTGCCAGCAGCGCCATACGGGGCGGGAGGCCCCTCAATGAGCAGTTCTTC.

This clone has a single count. The V call is TRBV7-8, the J call TRBJ1-6, with a weak D call TRBD1 (5 bases). CDR1 and CDR2 from the germline V gene are SGHVS and FQNEAQ. V was shortened by 2 bases and J by 7 bases, with 15 bases between the two germline ends. The CDR3 length is 16 residues. CDR3 nucleotides: TGTGCCAGCAGCTTAATGGTTCGGGGGGGGAATTCACCCCTCCACTTT. Translation gives CASSLMVRGGNSPLHF.

V and J are TRBV5-1 and TRBJ2-1; TRBD2 is a possible D gene (6 bases). Germline V gene data show CDR1 as SGHRS and CDR2 as YFSETQ. V dropped 1 base and J dropped 2 bases, with 10 bases sitting between them. This CDR3 has 15 residues. The CDR3 spells CASSLLADPYNEQFF. CDR3 nucleotides: TGCGCCAGCAGCTTGTTAGCGGACCCCTACAATGAGCAGTTCTTC. The variable domain in full, completed from reference TRBV5-1 and TRBJ2-1, reads KAGVTQTPRYLIKTRGQQVTLSCSPISGHRSVSWYQQTPGQGLQFLFEYFSETQRNKGNFPGRFSGRQFSNSRSEMNVSTLELGDSALYLCASSLLADPYNEQFFGPGTRLTVL.

V is TRBV28 and J is TRBJ1-4; 8 bases are shared with TRBD1. CDR3 length: 17 residues. CDR1 is MDHEN, CDR2 SYDVKM, per germline. The ends lost 3 bases at V and 5 bases at J; junction bases unmatched: 11. The DNA of the CDR3 is TGTGCCAGCAGTTTTCGGCAGGGGGCTAAGGGCAATGAAAAACTGTTTTTT. Its translation: CASSFRQGAKGNEKLFF.

The chain uses TRBV9 and TRBJ2-3; D remains unclear. Germline loops: CDR1 SGDLS, CDR2 YYNGEE. The CDR3 is 15 residues long. Between the trimmed V and J ends, which lost 6 bases and 2 bases, there was a span of 16 bases. CDR3 sequence: CASTRPPTPTDTQYF. In DNA, the CDR3 is TGTGCCAGCACCCGCCCCCCTACCCCCACAGATACGCAGTATTTT.

The V and J genes are TRBV5-6 and TRBJ2-5; unclear D gene. The CDR3 has 14 amino acids. Germline values: CDR1 SGHDT, CDR2 YYEEEE. V was trimmed by 4 bases and J by 5 bases, leaving 15 bases between them. The CDR3 sequence is CASSPRTARETQYF. DNA of the CDR3: TGTGCCAGCAGCCCAAGGACGGCCAGGGAGACCCAGTACTTC.

This clone was detected only once. The chain combines TRBV4-1 with TRBJ1-2; D might be TRBD1 (5 bases). The germline gives CDR1 MGHRA, CDR2 YSYEKL. V was shortened by 1 base and J by 3 bases, with 9 bases between the two germline ends. The CDR3 is 14 amino acids. Written as DNA, the CDR3 is TGCGCCAGCAGCCAAGGGGGCTCAGACTATGGCTACACCTTC. Amino acid sequence: CASSQGGSDYGYTF.

V gene TRBV6-5 combines with J gene TRBJ1-3, with TRBD1 matching 8 bases. Trimming removed 6 bases from V and 2 bases from J; junction bases left unmatched: 3. Germline V gene data show CDR1 as MNHEY and CDR2 as SVGAGI. CDR3 length: 14 amino acids. The DNA for the CDR3 is TGTGCCAGCAGGTCGGACAGGGCTGGAAACACCATATATTTT. It specifies CASRSDRAGNTIYF.

V is TRBV7-2 and J is TRBJ2-2; the D call may be TRBD1 or TRBD2 (6 bases each). From germline, CDR1 is SGHTA and CDR2 FQGNSA. V was cut by 1 base and J by 1 base, with 10 bases left in between. This CDR3 has 16 amino acids. For the CDR3, the DNA is TGTGCCAGCAGCTTAGAGGGGGGCGTGAACACCGGGGAGCTGTTTTTT. Protein product: CASSLEGGVNTGELFF.

V usage is TRBV15 and J usage is TRBJ1-2; TRBD1 matches at 7 bases. CDR1 and CDR2 (germline): LNHNV, YYDKDF (reference sequence). This CDR3 is built from 15 residues. With V trimmed by 3 bases and J by 3 bases, 7 bases remained unmatched. The CDR3 sequence: CATSSGQEGYYGYTF. CDR3 bases: TGTGCCACCAGCAGCGGACAGGAAGGATACTATGGCTACACCTTC.

V gene TRBV7-2 combines with J gene TRBJ1-2, with 9 bases that match TRBD1. Germline V gene sequence: CDR1 SGHTA, CDR2 FQGNSA. J gave up 8 bases and V 5 bases, and 9 bases lay outside the gene matches. This CDR3 has 14 amino acids. The CDR3, as DNA: TGTGCCAGCAGCCCATCTAACAGGGGGCTGGGCTACACCTTC. Protein sequence: CASSPSNRGLGYTF.

CDR3 DNA sequence: TGTGCCAGCAGCACACGGGGCAGTGGAGCTTTCTTT. It translates to CASSTRGSGAFF. The chain links TRBV6-5 to TRBJ1-1, with D perhaps matching TRBD1 (5 bases). This CDR3 has 12 amino acids. Deletions cut 6 bases from V and 10 bases from J, with 15 bases between. Germline V gene data show CDR1 as MNHEY and CDR2 as SVGAGI.

The chain has TRBV7-2 and TRBJ2-7, with D hard to call. The germline CDR1 and CDR2 sequences are SGHTA and FQGNSA. The CDR3 is 14 amino acids. V lost 7 bases, J lost 0 bases, and 13 bases lay in between. CDR3 in amino acids: CASTILRSSYEQYF. The DNA of the CDR3 is TGTGCCAGCACCATTCTTCGGAGCTCCTACGAGCAGTACTTC.